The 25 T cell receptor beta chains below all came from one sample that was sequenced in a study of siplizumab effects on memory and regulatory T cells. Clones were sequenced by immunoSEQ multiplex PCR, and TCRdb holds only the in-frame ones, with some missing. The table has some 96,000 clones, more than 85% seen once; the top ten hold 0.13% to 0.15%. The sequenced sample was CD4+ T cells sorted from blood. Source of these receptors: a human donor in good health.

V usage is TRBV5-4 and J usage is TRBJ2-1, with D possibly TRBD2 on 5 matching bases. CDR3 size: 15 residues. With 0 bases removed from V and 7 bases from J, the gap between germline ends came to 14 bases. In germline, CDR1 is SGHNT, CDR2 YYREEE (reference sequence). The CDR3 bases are TGTGCCAGCAGCTTGGTAGGAAGAAGCGGAAATGAGCAGTTCTTC. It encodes CASSLVGRSGNEQFF.

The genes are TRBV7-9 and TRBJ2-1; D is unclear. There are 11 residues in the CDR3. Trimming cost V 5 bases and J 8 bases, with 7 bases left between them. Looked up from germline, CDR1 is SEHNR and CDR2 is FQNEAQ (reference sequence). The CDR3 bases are TGTGCCAGCAGCCCCTTCGATGAGCAGTTCTTC. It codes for CASSPFDEQFF.

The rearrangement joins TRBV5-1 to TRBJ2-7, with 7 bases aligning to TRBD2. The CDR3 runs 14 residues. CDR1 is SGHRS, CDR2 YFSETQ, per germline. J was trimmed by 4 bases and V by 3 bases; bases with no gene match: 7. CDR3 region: CASSSGTTSYEQYF. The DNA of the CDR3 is TGCGCCAGCAGCTCCGGGACTACTTCGTACGAGCAGTACTTC.

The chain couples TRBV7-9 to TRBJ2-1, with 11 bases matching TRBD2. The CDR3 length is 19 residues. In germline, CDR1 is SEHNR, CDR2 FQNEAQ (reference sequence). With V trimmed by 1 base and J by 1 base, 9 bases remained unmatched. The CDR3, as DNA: TGTGCCAGCAGCTTAGGAGTACTAGCGGGGGCAGAATCCTACAATGAGCAGTTCTTC. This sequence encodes CASSLGVLAGAESYNEQFF.

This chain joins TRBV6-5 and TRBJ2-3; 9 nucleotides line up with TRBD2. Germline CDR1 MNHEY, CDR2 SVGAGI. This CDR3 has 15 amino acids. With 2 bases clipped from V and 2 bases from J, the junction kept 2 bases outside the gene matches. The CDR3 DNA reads TGTGCCAGCAGTTACAGCGGGGGGAACACAGATACGCAGTATTTT. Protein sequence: CASSYSGGNTDTQYF.

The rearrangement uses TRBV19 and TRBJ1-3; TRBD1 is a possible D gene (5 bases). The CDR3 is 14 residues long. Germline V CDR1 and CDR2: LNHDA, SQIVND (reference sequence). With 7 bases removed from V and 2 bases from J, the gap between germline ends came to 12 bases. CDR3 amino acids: CASTEGATGNTIYF. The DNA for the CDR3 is TGTGCCAGTACGGAAGGGGCCACTGGAAACACCATATATTTT.

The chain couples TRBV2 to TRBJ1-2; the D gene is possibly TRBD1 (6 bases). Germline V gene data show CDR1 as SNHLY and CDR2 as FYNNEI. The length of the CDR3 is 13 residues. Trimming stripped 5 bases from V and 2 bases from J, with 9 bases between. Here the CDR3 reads CASSLRGNYGYTF. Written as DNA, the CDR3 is TGTGCCAGCAGTTTGAGGGGGAACTATGGCTACACCTTC.

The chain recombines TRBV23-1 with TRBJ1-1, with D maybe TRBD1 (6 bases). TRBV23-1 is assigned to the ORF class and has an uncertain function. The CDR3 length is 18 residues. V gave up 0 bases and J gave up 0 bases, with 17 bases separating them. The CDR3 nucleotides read TGCGCCAGCAGTCAATCGCCCGGGACACCTGTAATGAACACTGAAGCTTTCTTT. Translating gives CASSQSPGTPVMNTEAFF.

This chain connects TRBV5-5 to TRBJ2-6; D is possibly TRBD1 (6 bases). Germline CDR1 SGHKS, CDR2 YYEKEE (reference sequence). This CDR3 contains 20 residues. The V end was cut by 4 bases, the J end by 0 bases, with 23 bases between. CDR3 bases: TGTGCCAGCAGCATAACATCAGACAGGCTCTACTACTCTGGGGCCAACGTCCTGACTTTC. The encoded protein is CASSITSDRLYYSGANVLTF.

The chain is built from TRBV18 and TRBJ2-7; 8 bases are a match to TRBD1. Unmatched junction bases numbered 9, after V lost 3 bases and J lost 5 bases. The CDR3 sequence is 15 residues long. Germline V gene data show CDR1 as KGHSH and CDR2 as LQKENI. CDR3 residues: CASSPMDRDFNEQYF. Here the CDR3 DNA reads TGTGCCAGCTCACCGATGGACAGGGACTTCAACGAGCAGTACTTC.

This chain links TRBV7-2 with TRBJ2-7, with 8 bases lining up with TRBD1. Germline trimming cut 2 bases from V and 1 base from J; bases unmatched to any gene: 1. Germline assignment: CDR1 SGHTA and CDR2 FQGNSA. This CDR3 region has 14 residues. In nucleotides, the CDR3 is TGTGCCAGCAGCTTACGGACAGGGTCCTACGAGCAGTACTTC. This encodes CASSLRTGSYEQYF. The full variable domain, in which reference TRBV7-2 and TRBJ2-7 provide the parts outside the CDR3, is GAGVSQSPSNKVTEKGKDVELRCDPISGHTALYWYRQSLGQGLEFLIYFQGNSAPDKSGLPSDRFSAERTGGSVSTLTIQRTQQEDSAVYLCASSLRTGSYEQYFGPGTRLTVT.

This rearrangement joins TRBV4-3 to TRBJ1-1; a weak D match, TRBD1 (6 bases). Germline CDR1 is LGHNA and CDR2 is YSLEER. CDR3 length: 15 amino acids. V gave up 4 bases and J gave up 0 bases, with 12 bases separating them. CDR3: CASSRGQPMNTEAFF. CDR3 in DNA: TGCGCCAGCAGCCGCGGACAGCCCATGAACACTGAAGCTTTCTTT.

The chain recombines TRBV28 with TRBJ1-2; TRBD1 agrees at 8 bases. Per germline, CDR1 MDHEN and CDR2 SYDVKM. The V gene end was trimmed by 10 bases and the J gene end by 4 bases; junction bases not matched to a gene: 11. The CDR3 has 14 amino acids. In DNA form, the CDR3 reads TGTGCCATCCAGGGGGCCGGAGCTTTCTATGGCTACACCTTC. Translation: CAIQGAGAFYGYTF.

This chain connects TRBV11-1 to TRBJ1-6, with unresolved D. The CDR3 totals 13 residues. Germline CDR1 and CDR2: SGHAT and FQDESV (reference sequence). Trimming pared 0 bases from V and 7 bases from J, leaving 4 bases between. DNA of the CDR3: TGTGCCAGCAGCTTAGCGAACAATTCACCCCTCCACTTT. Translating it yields CASSLANNSPLHF. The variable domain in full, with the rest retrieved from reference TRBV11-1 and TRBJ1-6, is EAEVAQSPRYKITEKSQAVAFWCDPISGHATLYWYRQILGQGPELLVQFQDESVVDDSQLPKDRFSAERLKGVDSTLKIQPAELGDSAMYLCASSLANNSPLHFGNGTRLTVT.

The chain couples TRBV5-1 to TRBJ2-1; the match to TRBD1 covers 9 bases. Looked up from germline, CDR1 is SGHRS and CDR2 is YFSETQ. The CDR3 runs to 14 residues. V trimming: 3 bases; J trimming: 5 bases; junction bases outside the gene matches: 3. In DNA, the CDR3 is TGCGCCAGCAGCTGGGGACAGGGCAACAATGAGCAGTTCTTC. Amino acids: CASSWGQGNNEQFF.

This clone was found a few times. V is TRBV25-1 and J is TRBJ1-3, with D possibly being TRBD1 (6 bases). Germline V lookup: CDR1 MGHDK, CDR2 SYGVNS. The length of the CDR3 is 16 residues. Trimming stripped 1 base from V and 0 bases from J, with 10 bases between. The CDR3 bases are TGTGCCAGCAGTGAATCGAAGGGGGGCTCTGGAAACACCATATATTTT. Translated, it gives CASSESKGGSGNTIYF.

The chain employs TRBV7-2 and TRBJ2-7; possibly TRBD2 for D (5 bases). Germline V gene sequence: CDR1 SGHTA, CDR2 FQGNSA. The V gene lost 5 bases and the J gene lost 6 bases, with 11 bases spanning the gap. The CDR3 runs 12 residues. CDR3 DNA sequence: TGTGCCAGCAGCCCAGAAGGAGGCGAGCAGTACTTC. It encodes CASSPEGGEQYF. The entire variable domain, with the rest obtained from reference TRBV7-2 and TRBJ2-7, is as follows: GAGVSQSPSNKVTEKGKDVELRCDPISGHTALYWYRQSLGQGLEFLIYFQGNSAPDKSGLPSDRFSAERTGGSVSTLTIQRTQQEDSAVYLCASSPEGGEQYFGPGTRLTVT.

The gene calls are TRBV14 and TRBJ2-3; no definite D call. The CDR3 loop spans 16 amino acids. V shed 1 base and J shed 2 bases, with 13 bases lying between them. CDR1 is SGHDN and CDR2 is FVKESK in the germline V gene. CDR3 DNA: TGTGCCAGCAGCCAAGGCCGGAAGGTCTACACAGATACGCAGTATTTT. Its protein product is CASSQGRKVYTDTQYF.

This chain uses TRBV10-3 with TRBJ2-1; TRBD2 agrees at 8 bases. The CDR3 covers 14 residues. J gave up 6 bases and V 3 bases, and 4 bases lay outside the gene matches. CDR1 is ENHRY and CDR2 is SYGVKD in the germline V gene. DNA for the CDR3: TGTGCCATCAGTGACGGGACTAGGGCCAATGAGCAGTTCTTC. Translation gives CAISDGTRANEQFF.

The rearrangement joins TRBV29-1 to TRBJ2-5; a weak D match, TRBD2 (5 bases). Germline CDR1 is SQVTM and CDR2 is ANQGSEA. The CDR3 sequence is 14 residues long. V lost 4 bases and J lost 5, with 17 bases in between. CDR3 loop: CSVALRGSGETQYF. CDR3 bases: TGCAGCGTTGCCCTTCGAGGTTCGGGGGAGACCCAGTACTTC.

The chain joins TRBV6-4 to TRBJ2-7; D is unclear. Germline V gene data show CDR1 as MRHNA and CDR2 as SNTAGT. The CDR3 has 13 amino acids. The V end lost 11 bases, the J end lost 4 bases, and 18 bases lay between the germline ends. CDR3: CAFTTPRAYEQYF. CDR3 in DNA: TGTGCCTTCACCACGCCGCGAGCTTACGAGCAGTACTTC.

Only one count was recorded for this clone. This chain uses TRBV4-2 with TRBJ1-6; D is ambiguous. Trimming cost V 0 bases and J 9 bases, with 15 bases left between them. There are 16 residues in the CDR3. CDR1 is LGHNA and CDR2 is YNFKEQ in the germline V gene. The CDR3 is CASSQDRLLESSPLHF. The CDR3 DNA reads TGTGCCAGCAGCCAAGATCGTCTCCTGGAGAGTTCACCCCTCCACTTT.

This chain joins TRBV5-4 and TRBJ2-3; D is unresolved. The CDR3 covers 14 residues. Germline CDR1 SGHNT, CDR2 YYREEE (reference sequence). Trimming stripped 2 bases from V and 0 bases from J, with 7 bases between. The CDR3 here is CASSLQTSTDTQYF. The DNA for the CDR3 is TGTGCCAGCAGCTTACAGACTAGCACAGATACGCAGTATTTT.

The CDR3 region has the DNA TGTGCCAGCAGCCCCGGCGGCGGGACACACTACGAGCAGTACTTC. Protein product: CASSPGGGTHYEQYF. The chain combines TRBV7-2 with TRBJ2-7, with D tentatively TRBD1 or TRBD2 (6 bases each). The CDR3 has 15 amino acids. V lost 5 bases and J lost 3, with 17 bases in between. Germline CDR1 reads SGHTA; CDR2 reads FQGNSA.

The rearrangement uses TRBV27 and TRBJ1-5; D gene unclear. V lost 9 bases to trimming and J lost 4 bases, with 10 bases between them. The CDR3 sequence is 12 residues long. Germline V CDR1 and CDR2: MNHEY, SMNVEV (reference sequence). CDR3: CASRTGNQPQHF. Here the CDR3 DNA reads TGTGCCAGTCGGACTGGGAATCAGCCCCAGCATTTT.